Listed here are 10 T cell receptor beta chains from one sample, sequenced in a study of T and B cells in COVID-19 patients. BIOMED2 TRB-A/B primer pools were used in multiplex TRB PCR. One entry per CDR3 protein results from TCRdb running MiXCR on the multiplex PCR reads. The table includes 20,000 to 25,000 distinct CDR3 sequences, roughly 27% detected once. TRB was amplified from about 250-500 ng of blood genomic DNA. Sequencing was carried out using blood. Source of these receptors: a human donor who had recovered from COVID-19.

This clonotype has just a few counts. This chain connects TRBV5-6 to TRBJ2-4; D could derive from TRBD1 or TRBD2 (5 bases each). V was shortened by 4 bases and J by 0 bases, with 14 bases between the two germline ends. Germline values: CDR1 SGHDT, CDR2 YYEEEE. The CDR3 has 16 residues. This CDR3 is CASSLSGRLAKNIQYF. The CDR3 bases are TGTGCCAGCAGCCTATCGGGGCGTTTAGCCAAAAACATTCAGTACTTC.

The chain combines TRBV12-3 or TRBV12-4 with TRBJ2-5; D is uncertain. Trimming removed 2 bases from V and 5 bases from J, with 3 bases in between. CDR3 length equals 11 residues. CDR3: CASSLRETQYF. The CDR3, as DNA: TGTGCCAGCAGTTTACGGGAGACCCAGTACTTC.

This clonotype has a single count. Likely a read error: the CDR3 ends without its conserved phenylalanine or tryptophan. The CDR3 nucleotides are TGTGCCAGCAGTTACAAACCTCGGATTCGACAGGGTGGGAATTCACCCCTCCACTCC. It translates to CASSYKPRIRQGGNSPLHS. The V gene is TRBV6-5, the J gene TRBJ1-6; 7 nucleotides match TRBD1. The CDR3 has 19 residues. The V segment lost 2 bases and the J segment 7 bases; nucleotides outside the gene matches: 17. Germline loops: CDR1 MNHEY, CDR2 SVGAGI.

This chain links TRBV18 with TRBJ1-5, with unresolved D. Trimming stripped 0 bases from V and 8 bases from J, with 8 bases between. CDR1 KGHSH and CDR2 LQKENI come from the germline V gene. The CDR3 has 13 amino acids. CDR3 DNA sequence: TGTGCCAGCTCACCACCAGATACAGAGCCCCAGCATTTT. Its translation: CASSPPDTEPQHF. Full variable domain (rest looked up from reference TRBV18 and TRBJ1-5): NAGVMQNPRHLVRRRGQEARLRCSPMKGHSHVYWYRQLPEEGLKFMVYLQKENIIDESGMPKERFSAEFPKEGPSILRIQQVVRGDSAAYFCASSPPDTEPQHFGDGTRLSIL.

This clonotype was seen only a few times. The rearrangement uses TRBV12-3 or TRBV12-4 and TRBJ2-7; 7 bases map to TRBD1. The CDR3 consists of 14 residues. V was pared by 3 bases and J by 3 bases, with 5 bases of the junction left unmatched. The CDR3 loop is CASSLDGTVYEQYF. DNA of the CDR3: TGTGCCAGCAGTTTGGATGGGACAGTCTACGAGCAGTACTTC.

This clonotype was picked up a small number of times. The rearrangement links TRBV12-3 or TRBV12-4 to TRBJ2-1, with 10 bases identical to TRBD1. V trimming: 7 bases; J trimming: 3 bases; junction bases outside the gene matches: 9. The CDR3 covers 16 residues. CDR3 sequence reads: CASTYQGTGVYNEQFF. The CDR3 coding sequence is TGTGCCAGCACCTACCAGGGGACAGGGGTCTACAATGAGCAGTTCTTC.

CDR3 residues: CASSRQGAVPYGYTF. The CDR3 DNA follows: TGTGCCAGCAGTCGACAGGGGGCAGTTCCGTATGGCTACACCTTC. J is TRBJ1-2 and V is TRBV27; 10 bases are a match to TRBD1. The CDR3 contains 15 residues. Germline assignment: CDR1 MNHEY and CDR2 SMNVEV (reference sequence). The ends lost 5 bases at V and 5 bases at J; junction bases unmatched: 8.

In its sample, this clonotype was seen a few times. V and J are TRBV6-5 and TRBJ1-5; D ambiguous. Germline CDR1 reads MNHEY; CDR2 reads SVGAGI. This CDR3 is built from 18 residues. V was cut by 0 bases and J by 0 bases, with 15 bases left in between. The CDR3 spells CASSYSGSQTYSNQPQHF. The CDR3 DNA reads TGTGCCAGCAGTTACTCCGGGTCACAGACCTATAGCAATCAGCCCCAGCATTTT.

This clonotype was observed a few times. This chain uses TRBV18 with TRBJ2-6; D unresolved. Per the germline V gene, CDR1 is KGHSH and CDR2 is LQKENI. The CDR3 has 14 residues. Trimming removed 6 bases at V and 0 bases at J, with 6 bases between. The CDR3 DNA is TGTGCCAGCTCTCGGGCCTCTGGGGCCAACGTCCTGACTTTC. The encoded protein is CASSRASGANVLTF.

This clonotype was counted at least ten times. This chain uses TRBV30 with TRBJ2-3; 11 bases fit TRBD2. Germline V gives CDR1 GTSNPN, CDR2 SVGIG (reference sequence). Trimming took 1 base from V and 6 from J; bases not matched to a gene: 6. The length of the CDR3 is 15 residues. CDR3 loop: CAWSAQRLAGDTQYF. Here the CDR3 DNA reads TGTGCCTGGAGTGCTCAGCGACTAGCGGGGGATACGCAGTATTTT. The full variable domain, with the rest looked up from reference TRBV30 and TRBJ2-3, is SQTIHQWPATLVQPVGSPLSLECTVEGTSNPNLYWYRQAAGRGLQLLFYSVGIGQISSEVPQNLSASRPQDRQFILSSKKLLLSDSGFYLCAWSAQRLAGDTQYFGPGTRLTVL.